This T cell receptor (beta chain) was sequenced in a study of T cells after yellow fever vaccination. For the study at large: The authors prepared low-cell-number fractions using SMART-Seq v4 Ultra Low Input.

In regard to this clonotype: Its antigen is unknown.

5'RACE template switching produced TCR cDNA carrying a universal primer site and UMIs. TCRdb reprocessed the 5' RACE reads with MiXCR, giving one entry per CDR3 protein. The sample includes about 510,000 distinct CDR3 sequences, 21% of them seen just once. Study-level points and caveats: The CD4 and CD8 compartments had a small share of their clonotypes in common. Reappearance after the booster was observed for most primary-vaccination clones (96% CD4, about 85% CD8).

This CDR3 has 14 residues. CDR1 is ENHRY and CDR2 is SYGVKD in the germline V gene. Trimming at V came to 3 bases and at J to 6 bases, leaving 5 bases not matched to a gene. Sequencing was performed on PBMCs, taken roughly 20 days after the first yellow fever vaccination. The chain combines TRBV10-3 with TRBJ2-5; TRBD1 matches at 9 bases. The origin of this receptor is a man younger than 35 who received the YFV17D yellow fever vaccine. As DNA, the CDR3 is TGTGCCATCAGTGAAACGGGACAGGGAAAGACCCAGTACTTC. Residues: CAISETGQGKTQYF.